A single sample is the source of the 17 T cell receptor beta chains below, sequenced in a study of PD-L1 blockade in urothelial cancer (dated by TCRdb to about 2017). The library was obtained by the immunoSEQ multiplex PCR assay. TCRdb retrieved this table from immuneACCESS and kept in-frame rearrangements only. Not all clones are present; in checked studies, unresolved V genes account for under half, and no reason is known for the remainder. The sample includes roughly 43,000 clones, with about four fifths observed a single time. Roughly 2.6% of the sample belongs to the ten largest clones. This specimen consisted of PBMCs, obtained around atezolizumab (anti-PD-L1) treatment. Receptor source: a man aged 65-85 years with urothelial cancer.

The J gene is TRBJ1-1, the V gene TRBV5-4; 7 bases align to TRBD1. The ends lost 3 bases at V and 1 base at J; junction bases unmatched: 12. Germline CDR1 and CDR2: SGHNT and YYREEE (reference sequence). The CDR3 covers 17 residues. The CDR3 sequence is CASSSPLRGPPNTEAFF. As DNA, the CDR3 is TGTGCCAGCAGCTCTCCATTGAGGGGGCCCCCGAACACTGAAGCTTTCTTT.

The chain uses TRBV7-9 and TRBJ2-7; D is ambiguous. Germline V gene lookup returns CDR1 SEHNR and CDR2 FQNEAQ (reference sequence). The CDR3 loop spans 15 amino acids. Trimming pared 6 bases from V and 0 bases from J, leaving 15 bases between. CDR3 in amino acids: CASSYESSSSYEQYF. The CDR3 DNA sequence: TGTGCCAGCAGTTACGAGTCCTCTAGCTCCTACGAGCAGTACTTC.

The rearrangement uses TRBV5-4 and TRBJ1-2; tentative D call: TRBD1 (5 bases). Trimming removed 4 bases at V and 10 bases at J, with 26 bases between. Germline V gene data show CDR1 as SGHNT and CDR2 as YYREEE (reference sequence). The CDR3 has 16 amino acids. In DNA, the CDR3 is TGTGCCAGCAGCGTTGGGGCGGGGGTCAGACCGCTATTCTACACCTTC. Its protein product is CASSVGAGVRPLFYTF.

In regard to this clone: This sample includes further DNA sequences coding for the same CDR3. This chain uses TRBV15 with TRBJ2-3; 13 nucleotides match TRBD2. Germline V gene lookup returns CDR1 LNHNV and CDR2 YYDKDF (reference sequence). With 9 bases clipped from V and 2 bases from J, the junction kept 5 bases outside the gene matches. The CDR3 length is 15 residues. The CDR3 protein is CATGGLAGATDTQYF. Written as DNA, the CDR3 is TGTGCCACGGGAGGACTAGCGGGGGCCACAGATACGCAGTATTTT.

V is TRBV6-5 and J is TRBJ1-2; TRBD1 aligns across 7 bases. The CDR3 runs 14 residues. Germline values: CDR1 MNHEY, CDR2 SVGAGI. V gave up 2 bases and J gave up 7 bases; unmatched junction bases: 7. The CDR3 sequence: CASSYRGQAGGYTF. CDR3 DNA: TGTGCCAGCAGTTACCGTGGACAGGCCGGTGGCTACACCTTC.

Note on this clone: At one end the junction does not follow the germline gene, possibly because of a read error. This rearrangement joins TRBV11-2 to TRBJ2-1; D is perhaps TRBD1 (6 bases). Germline V gene data show CDR1 as SGHAT and CDR2 as FQNNGV. The CDR3 contains 13 residues. The CDR3 is CASTLQGFSAQFF. The DNA of the CDR3 is TGTGCCAGCACCTTACAGGGTTTCTCGGCCCAGTTCTTC.

V usage is TRBV7-9 and J usage is TRBJ1-1, with D perhaps matching TRBD1 (6 bases). The CDR3 extends over 15 amino acids. Germline CDR1 and CDR2: SEHNR and FQNEAQ (reference sequence). Deletions cut 2 bases from V and 4 bases from J, with 14 bases between. In DNA form, the CDR3 reads TGTGCCAGCAGCTTAAATGGGGAGGGGGGCACTGAAGCTTTCTTT. This gives the protein CASSLNGEGGTEAFF.

The V and J genes are TRBV19 and TRBJ2-7; D is perhaps TRBD1 (5 bases). V lost 6 bases, J lost 3 bases, and 9 bases lay in between. The length of the CDR3 is 12 residues. CDR1 and CDR2 (germline): LNHDA, SQIVND (reference sequence). The DNA for the CDR3 is TGTGCCAGTAGCCAGGGAAACTACGAGCAGTACTTC. Translating gives CASSQGNYEQYF.

The chain combines TRBV27 with TRBJ2-7; 7 bases agree with TRBD2. Trimming cost V 2 bases and J 3 bases; bases outside gene matches: 4. The CDR3 spans 14 residues. Germline loops: CDR1 MNHEY, CDR2 SMNVEV (reference sequence). CDR3 nucleotides: TGTGCCAGCAGTTTAGGAGGGAGGGACTACGAGCAGTACTTC. Protein sequence: CASSLGGRDYEQYF.

The chain recombines TRBV19 with TRBJ2-7; tentative D call: TRBD2 (6 bases). The CDR3 extends over 13 amino acids. CDR1 is LNHDA, CDR2 SQIVND, per germline (reference sequence). Trimming shortened V by 9 bases and J by 3 bases, and 15 bases separated the two germline ends. CDR3 sequence reads: CASSTGLNYEQYF. CDR3 bases: TGTGCCAGCTCGACGGGACTGAACTACGAGCAGTACTTC.

This clone appeared a single time. The CDR3 loop reads CASSERGGPEAFF. CDR3 nucleotides: TGTGCCAGCAGCGAGAGGGGAGGGCCTGAAGCTTTCTTT. This chain joins TRBV7-9 and TRBJ1-1; a weak D match, TRBD1 (5 bases). The V end was cut by 5 bases, the J end by 6 bases, with 13 bases between. The CDR3 contains 13 residues. From germline, CDR1 is SEHNR and CDR2 FQNEAQ (reference sequence).

This clone was picked up a small number of times. The V and J genes are TRBV6-5 and TRBJ2-2; D perhaps matches TRBD2 (6 bases). The CDR3 spans 15 residues. Trimming took 6 bases from V and 5 from J, leaving 16 bases between them. Germline CDR1 and CDR2: MNHEY and SVGAGI. CDR3 bases: TGTGCCAGCAGGTCGCCGGGGGACCCGACCGGGGAGCTGTTTTTT. This gives the protein CASRSPGDPTGELFF.

The V gene is TRBV6-1, the J gene TRBJ2-3, with D possibly being TRBD1 (5 bases). This CDR3 comprises 14 residues. Germline lookup yields CDR1 MNHNS and CDR2 SASEGT. The V gene lost 1 base and the J gene lost 1 base, with 6 bases spanning the gap. The CDR3 bases are TGTGCCAGCAGTGAAGGGGGCGGCACAGATACGCAGTATTTT. It yields the protein CASSEGGGTDTQYF.

This clone was detected once. This chain joins TRBV7-9 and TRBJ1-1, with 7 bases identical to TRBD1. From germline, CDR1 is SEHNR and CDR2 FQNEAQ (reference sequence). The CDR3 is 15 residues long. Losses at the gene ends were 0 bases for V and 0 bases for J; bases not matched to a gene: 1. The CDR3 protein is CASSLAGGMNTEAFF. CDR3 in DNA: TGTGCCAGCAGCTTAGCAGGGGGCATGAACACTGAAGCTTTCTTT.

This chain links TRBV2 with TRBJ2-5; 7 nucleotides line up with TRBD2. The J call may be in error: the DNA end matches TRBJ2-7 better. This CDR3 contains 15 residues. Germline V gene lookup returns CDR1 SNHLY and CDR2 FYNNEI. CDR3 residues: CASIAPGGSFNEQYF. CDR3 coding DNA: TGTGCCAGCATCGCCCCGGGCGGGAGCTTCAACGAGCAGTACTTC.

The chain joins TRBV4-3 to TRBJ2-7; TRBD2 matches 7 bases. The V gene end was trimmed by 0 bases and the J gene end by 7 bases; junction bases not matched to a gene: 12. In germline, CDR1 is LGHNA, CDR2 YSLEER. There are 16 residues in the CDR3. The CDR3 spells CASSQDGRGGSEEQYF. CDR3 DNA sequence: TGCGCCAGCAGCCAAGATGGGAGGGGAGGTAGTGAGGAGCAGTACTTC.

V and J are TRBV5-1 and TRBJ1-3, with 10 bases fitting TRBD1. The CDR3 runs 16 residues. V lost 2 bases to trimming and J lost 4 bases; unmatched junction nucleotides: 6. The germline V gene encodes CDR1 SGHRS and CDR2 YFSETQ. The CDR3: CASSFRTGGAGNTIYF. The CDR3 nucleotides read TGCGCCAGCAGCTTCCGGACAGGGGGTGCCGGAAACACCATATATTTT.